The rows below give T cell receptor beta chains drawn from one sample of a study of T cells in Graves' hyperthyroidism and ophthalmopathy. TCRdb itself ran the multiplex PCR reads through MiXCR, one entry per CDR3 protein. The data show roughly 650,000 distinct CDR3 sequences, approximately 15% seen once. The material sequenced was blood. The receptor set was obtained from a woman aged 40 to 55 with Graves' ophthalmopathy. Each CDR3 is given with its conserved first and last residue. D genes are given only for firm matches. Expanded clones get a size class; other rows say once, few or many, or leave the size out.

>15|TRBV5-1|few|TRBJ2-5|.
CASSLVWGGRETQYF
TGCGCCAGCAGCTTGGTTTGGGGGGGCCGAGAGACCCAGTACTTC
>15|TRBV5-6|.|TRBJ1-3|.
CASSFAGRSGNTIYF
TGTGCCAGCAGCTTTGCGGGACGCTCTGGAAACACCATATATTTT
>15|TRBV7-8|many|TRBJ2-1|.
CASVLLQGSYNEQFF
TGTGCCAGCGTACTCTTGCAGGGGAGTTACAATGAGCAGTTCTTC
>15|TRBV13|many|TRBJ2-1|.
CASSLGGFSYNEQFF
TGTGCCAGCAGCTTAGGTGGATTCTCCTACAATGAGCAGTTCTTC
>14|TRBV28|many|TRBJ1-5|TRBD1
CASSLNRGYGPQHF
TGTGCCAGCAGTTTGAACAGGGGGTATGGGCCCCAGCATTTT
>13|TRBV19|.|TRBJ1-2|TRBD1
CASSFDRVAGYTF
TGTGCCAGTAGTTTCGACAGGGTCGCTGGCTACACCTTC
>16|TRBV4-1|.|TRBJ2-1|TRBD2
CASSQIAGADYNEQFF
TGCGCCAGCAGCCAGATAGCGGGAGCCGACTACAATGAGCAGTTCTTC
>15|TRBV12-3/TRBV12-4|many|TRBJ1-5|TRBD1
CASSSTGSWGQPQHF
TGTGCCAGCAGTTCGACAGGGAGTTGGGGTCAGCCCCAGCATTTT
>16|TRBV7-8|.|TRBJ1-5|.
CASSPDRMLGNQPQHF
TGTGCCAGCAGCCCCGACCGGATGTTAGGCAATCAGCCCCAGCATTTT
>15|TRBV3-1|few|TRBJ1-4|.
CASSQAVRLNEKLFF
TGTGCCAGCAGCCAAGCGGTCAGGCTGAATGAAAAACTGTTTTTT
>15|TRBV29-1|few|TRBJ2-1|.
CSVTSEAEKLNEQFF
TGCAGCGTGACGTCGGAGGCAGAAAAATTAAATGAGCAGTTCTTC
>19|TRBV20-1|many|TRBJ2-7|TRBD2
CSAPPVGSGSGIPDYEQYF
TGCAGTGCACCCCCGGTGGGTAGCGGGAGTGGAATACCGGACTACGAGCAGTACTTC
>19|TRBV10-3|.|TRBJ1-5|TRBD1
CAISERGGTGVHSNQPQHF
TGTGCCATCAGTGAGCGGGGGGGGACAGGGGTTCATAGCAATCAGCCCCAGCATTTT
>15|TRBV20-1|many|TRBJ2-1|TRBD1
CSASRSRGLGNEQFF
TGCAGTGCTAGTCGGTCCAGGGGGCTTGGTAATGAGCAGTTCTTC
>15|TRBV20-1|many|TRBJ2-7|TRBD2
CSASGEAGGAYEQYF
TGCAGTGCTAGCGGAGAGGCGGGAGGGGCCTACGAGCAGTACTTC
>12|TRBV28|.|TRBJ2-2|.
CASSPPFRGLFF
TGTGCCAGCAGTCCCCCCTTCCGTGGGCTGTTTTTT
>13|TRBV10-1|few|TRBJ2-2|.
CASSEGATGELFF
TGCGCCAGCAGTGAGGGAGCGACCGGGGAGCTGTTTTTT
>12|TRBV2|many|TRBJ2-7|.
CASSEKGYEQYF
TGTGCCAGCAGTGAAAAGGGGTACGAGCAGTACTTC
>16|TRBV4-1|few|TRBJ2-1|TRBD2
CASSSPRGRALNEQFF
TGCGCCAGCAGCTCCCCCCGCGGGAGGGCCTTGAATGAGCAGTTCTTC
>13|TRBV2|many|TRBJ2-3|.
CASLSRGADTQYF
TGTGCCAGCTTAAGCAGGGGCGCAGATACGCAGTATTTT
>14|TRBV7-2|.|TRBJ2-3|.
CASSFRDWTDTQYF
TGTGCCAGCAGCTTTAGGGACTGGACAGATACGCAGTATTTT
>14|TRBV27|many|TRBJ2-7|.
CASSFLTGPYEQYF
TGTGCCAGCAGTTTCCTGACAGGCCCCTACGAGCAGTACTTC
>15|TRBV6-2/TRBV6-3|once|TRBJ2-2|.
CASRPRRQNTGELFF
TGTGCCAGCAGACCCCGCCGACAGAACACCGGGGAGCTGTTTTTT
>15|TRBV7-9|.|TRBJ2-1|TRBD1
CASSPTGTVPVEQFF
TGTGCCAGCAGCCCAACCGGGACAGTACCAGTCGAGCAGTTCTTC
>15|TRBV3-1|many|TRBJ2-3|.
CASSQERGRANTQYF
TGTGCCAGCAGCCAGGAGCGCGGGCGAGCAAATACGCAGTATTTT
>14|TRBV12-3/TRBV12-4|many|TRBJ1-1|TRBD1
CASSPRDRNTEAFF
TGTGCCAGCAGTCCCCGGGACAGGAACACTGAAGCTTTCTTT
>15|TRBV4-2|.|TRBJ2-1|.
CASSQAASSYNEQFF
TGTGCCAGCAGCCAGGCCGCGAGCTCCTACAATGAGCAGTTCTTC
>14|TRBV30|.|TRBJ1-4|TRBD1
CALTQTGGEEKLFF
TGTGCCTTAACCCAGACAGGGGGTGAAGAAAAACTGTTTTTT
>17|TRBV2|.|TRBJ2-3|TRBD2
CASSEGGLAGGTDTQYF
TGTGCCAGCAGTGAAGGGGGACTAGCGGGAGGGACAGATACGCAGTATTTT
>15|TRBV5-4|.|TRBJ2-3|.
CASSPGAGKSDTQYF
TGTGCCAGCAGCCCCGGCGCAGGGAAGTCAGATACGCAGTATTTT
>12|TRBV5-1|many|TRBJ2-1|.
CASSPSLSEQFF
TGCGCCAGCAGCCCGTCCTTAAGTGAGCAGTTCTTC
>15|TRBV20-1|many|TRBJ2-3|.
CSARDGLASTDTQYF
TGCAGTGCTAGAGATGGCCTAGCTAGCACAGATACGCAGTATTTT
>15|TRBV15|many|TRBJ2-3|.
CATSRGASVTDTQYF
TGTGCCACCAGCAGAGGAGCTAGCGTAACAGATACGCAGTATTTT
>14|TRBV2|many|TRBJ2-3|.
CASSERRVADTQYF
TGTGCCAGCAGTGAGCGCAGGGTGGCAGATACGCAGTATTTT
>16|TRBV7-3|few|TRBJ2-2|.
CASSLIPTGNTGELFF
TGTGCCAGCAGCTTAATACCAACAGGAAACACCGGGGAGCTGTTTTTT
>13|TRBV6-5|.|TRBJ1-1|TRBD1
CASRLDRGTEAFF
TGTGCCAGCAGACTCGACAGGGGGACTGAAGCTTTCTTT
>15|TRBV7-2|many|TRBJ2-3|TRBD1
CASSLLGQITDTQYF
TGTGCCAGCAGCTTACTGGGACAGATCACAGATACGCAGTATTTT
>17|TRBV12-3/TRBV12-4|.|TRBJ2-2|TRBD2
CASSLLGRSDYAGELFF
TGTGCCAGCAGTTTACTCGGGAGGAGCGATTACGCCGGGGAGCTGTTTTTT
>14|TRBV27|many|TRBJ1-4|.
CASSPEQANEKLFF
TGTGCCAGCAGTCCCGAGCAGGCTAATGAAAAACTGTTTTTT
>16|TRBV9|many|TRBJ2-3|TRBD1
CASSPGDRGGADTQYF
TGTGCCAGCAGCCCCGGGGACAGGGGTGGGGCAGATACGCAGTATTTT
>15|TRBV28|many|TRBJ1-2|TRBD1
CASSETGAPFYGYTF
TGTGCCAGCTCTGAGACAGGGGCCCCCTTCTATGGCTACACCTTC
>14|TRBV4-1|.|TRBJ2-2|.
CASSLDLAPGELFF
TGCGCCAGCAGCTTAGATCTAGCTCCCGGGGAGCTGTTTTTT
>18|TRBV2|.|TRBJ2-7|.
CASSEFPSDVRKRAEQYF
TGTGCCAGCAGTGAATTCCCTTCCGATGTACGAAAGCGGGCCGAGCAGTACTTC
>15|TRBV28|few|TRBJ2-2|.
CASSPTGQGTGELFF
TGTGCCAGCAGTCCGACGGGGCAGGGGACCGGGGAGCTGTTTTTT
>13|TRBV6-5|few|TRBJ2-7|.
CASSYSRGHEQYF
TGTGCCAGCAGTTACTCTCGAGGACACGAGCAGTACTTC
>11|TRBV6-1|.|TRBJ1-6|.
CASSEWPPLHF
TGTGCCAGCAGTGAGTGGCCACCCCTCCACTTT
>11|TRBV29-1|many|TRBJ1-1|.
CSVDENTEAFF
TGCAGCGTTGACGAGAACACTGAAGCTTTCTTT
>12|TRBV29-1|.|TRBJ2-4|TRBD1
CSVVDRGNIQYF
TGCAGCGTGGTGGACAGGGGCAACATTCAGTACTTC
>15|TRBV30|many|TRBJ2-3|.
CAWSVQGSISDTQYF
TGTGCCTGGAGTGTACAGGGAAGCATCTCCGATACGCAGTATTTT
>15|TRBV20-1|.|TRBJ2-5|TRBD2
CSARAGGLAKETQYF
TGCAGTGCTAGAGCAGGGGGACTAGCTAAAGAGACCCAGTACTTC
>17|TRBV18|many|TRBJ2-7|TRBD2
CASSPPAGTSGSHEQYF
TGTGCCAGCTCACCTCCTGCCGGGACTAGCGGGAGCCACGAGCAGTACTTC
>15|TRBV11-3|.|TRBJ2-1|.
CASSRSDPNANEQFF
TGTGCCAGCAGCCGCTCGGACCCGAACGCCAATGAGCAGTTCTTC
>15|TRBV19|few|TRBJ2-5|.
CASSRTAGRGETQYF
TGTGCCAGTAGCCGGACTGCCGGCCGGGGAGAGACCCAGTACTTC
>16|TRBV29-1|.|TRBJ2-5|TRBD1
CSVALPGQIIWETQYF
TGCAGCGTTGCCCTTCCGGGACAGATAATTTGGGAGACCCAGTACTTC
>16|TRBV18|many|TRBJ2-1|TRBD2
CASSQPGLAVYNEQFF
TGTGCCAGCTCACAACCGGGACTAGCGGTTTACAATGAGCAGTTCTTC